These 6 T cell receptor beta chains were all obtained from the same sample, sequenced in a study of T cell responses to AZD1222 COVID-19 vaccine. Clones were read by immunoSEQ multiplex PCR, and TCRdb kept only the in-frame ones, dropping some. Of fewer than 200,000 clones detected, 85% to 95% appear once; the ten largest clones hold about 9.4%. This specimen was peripheral blood, taken on day 0 of AZD1222 vaccination. These TCRs come from an adult in good health.

The chain uses TRBV7-3 and TRBJ2-2; 12 positions agree with TRBD1. With 5 bases clipped from V and 1 base from J, the junction kept 5 bases outside the gene matches. The CDR3 is made up of 17 amino acids. Germline lookup yields CDR1 SGHTA and CDR2 FQGTGA. The CDR3 DNA reads TGTGCCAGCAGCAAGGGACAGGGGGCCCAGAACACCGGGGAGCTGTTTTTT. It is translated as CASSKGQGAQNTGELFF. The entire variable domain, with the rest obtained from reference TRBV7-3 and TRBJ2-2, is as follows: GAGVSQTPSNKVTEKGKYVELRCDPISGHTALYWYRQSLGQGPEFLIYFQGTGAADDSGLPNDRFFAVRPEGSVSTLKIQRTERGDSAVYLCASSKGQGAQNTGELFFGEGSRLTVL.

The chain employs TRBV7-9 and TRBJ2-7; D is perhaps TRBD1 or TRBD2 (5 bases each). V gave up 1 base and J gave up 6 bases, with 7 bases separating them. Germline V gives CDR1 SEHNR, CDR2 FQNEAQ (reference sequence). The CDR3 has 12 residues. The CDR3 bases are TGTGCCAGCAGCTTAGAGGGACCCGAGCAGTACGTC. Amino acids: CASSLEGPEQYV.

This chain joins TRBV6-5 and TRBJ1-3, with 9 bases fitting TRBD1. The CDR3 runs to 14 residues. V dropped 8 bases and J dropped 1; count of bases not matched to a gene: 3. Per germline, CDR1 MNHEY and CDR2 SVGAGI. The DNA of the CDR3 is TGTGCCAGCGGAGACAGGGGGTCTGGAAACACCATATATTTT. Protein: CASGDRGSGNTIYF.

The chain links TRBV4-1 to TRBJ2-5; 7 nucleotides match TRBD2. J gave up 5 bases and V 2 bases, and 14 bases lay outside the gene matches. From germline, CDR1 is MGHRA and CDR2 YSYEKL. This CDR3 contains 17 residues. CDR3 DNA: TGCGCCAGCAGCCAAAGAAGCCCCGCCCTCGGGAGGGAGACCCAGTACTTC. Translation: CASSQRSPALGRETQYF.

The chain recombines TRBV5-6 with TRBJ2-7, with TRBD2 matching over 7 bases. The CDR3 has 12 amino acids. Germline CDR1 reads SGHDT; CDR2 reads YYEEEE. V was clipped by 3 bases and J by 4 bases; unmatched bases: 1. The chain's CDR3 is CASSSSGYEQYF. The CDR3 nucleotides read TGTGCCAGCAGCTCTAGCGGTTACGAGCAGTACTTC. The full variable domain, with the rest looked up from reference TRBV5-6 and TRBJ2-7, is DAGVTQSPTHLIKTRGQQVTLRCSPKSGHDTVSWYQQALGQGPQFIFQYYEEEERQRGNFPDRFSGHQFPNYSSELNVNALLLGDSALYLCASSSSGYEQYFGPGTRLTVT.

A single count supports this clone. The rearrangement uses TRBV30 and TRBJ1-6; D not certain. V was clipped by 0 bases and J by 7 bases, with 7 bases between them. CDR1 GTSNPN and CDR2 SVGIG come from the germline V gene (reference sequence). This CDR3 spans 13 amino acids. The CDR3 reads CAWSVILNSPLHF. The CDR3 DNA reads as TGTGCCTGGAGTGTAATTCTAAATTCACCCCTCCACTTT.